These T cell receptor beta chains were read from a single sample in a study of blood T cell repertoires in COVID-19. Using immunoSEQ multiplex PCR, the repertoire was profiled, and TCRdb retains in-frame clones only, with some absent. The sample lists some 380,000 clones, around 90% occurring once. Sequenced: PBMCs or T cells enriched from blood (not recorded which). These receptors all stem from a woman aged 40 to 50 with acute COVID-19. CDR3s include the opening cysteine and the closing phenylalanine or tryptophan. A D gene is named only where the DNA matches it firmly. Clone size appears in some rows only: once, few, many, or a class for an expanded clone.

D gene	J gene	clone size	V gene	CDR3 protein	CDR3 DNA
TRBD1	TRBJ2-1	.	TRBV18	CASSPPPGQETSSYNEQFF	TGTGCCAGCTCACCACCTCCGGGACAGGAAACCAGCTCCTACAATGAGCAGTTCTTC
TRBD1	TRBJ2-7	.	TRBV30	CAWSSGTGSYEQYF	TGTGCCTGGAGTTCGGGGACAGGCTCCTACGAGCAGTACTTC
.	TRBJ1-5	.	TRBV2	CASSVRFNQPQHF	TGTGCCAGCAGTGTCCGGTTCAATCAGCCCCAGCATTTT
.	TRBJ1-5	.	TRBV7-8	CASSFGRANQPQHF	TGTGCCAGCAGCTTCGGCAGGGCCAATCAGCCCCAGCATTTT
.	TRBJ1-1	.	TRBV5-1	CASSSTGGMNTEAFF	TGCGCCAGCAGCTCAACGGGGGGGATGAACACTGAAGCTTTCTTT
.	TRBJ2-1	.	TRBV13	CASSFSRNEQFF	TGTGCCAGCAGCTTTAGTCGCAATGAGCAGTTCTTC
TRBD1	TRBJ1-4	.	TRBV4-1	CASSGQGRGEKLFF	TGCGCCAGCAGCGGACAGGGCAGGGGTGAAAAACTGTTTTTT
.	TRBJ1-1	.	TRBV6-5	CASSYGAGINTEAFF	TGTGCCAGCAGTTACGGGGCAGGGATTAACACTGAAGCTTTCTTT
.	TRBJ1-1	.	TRBV10-3	CAIRPTETHTEAFF	TGTGCCATCAGGCCGACAGAGACGCACACTGAAGCTTTCTTT
.	TRBJ1-3	once	TRBV20-1	CSAMSKNTIYF	TGCAGTGCTATGAGTAAAAACACCATATATTTT
.	TRBJ1-1	.	TRBV7-9	CASSLRGTEAFF	TGTGCCAGCAGCTTAAGGGGGACTGAAGCTTTCTTT